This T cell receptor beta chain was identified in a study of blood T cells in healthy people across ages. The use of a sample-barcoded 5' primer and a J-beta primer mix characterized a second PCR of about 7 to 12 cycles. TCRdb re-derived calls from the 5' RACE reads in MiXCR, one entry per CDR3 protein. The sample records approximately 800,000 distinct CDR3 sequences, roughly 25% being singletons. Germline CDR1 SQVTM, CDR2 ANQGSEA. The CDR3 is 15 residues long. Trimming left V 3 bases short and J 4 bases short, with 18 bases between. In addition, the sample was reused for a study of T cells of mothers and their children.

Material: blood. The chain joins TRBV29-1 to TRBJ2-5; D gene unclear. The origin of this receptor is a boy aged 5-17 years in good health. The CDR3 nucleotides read TGCAGCGTTGATGTCCCGGGCCGGTTAGGAGAGACCCAGTACTTC. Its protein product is CSVDVPGRLGETQYF.